Described below is a single TCR beta chain sequence and its context. This sample was taken from a study of PD-L1 blockade in urothelial cancer. Germline CDR1 and CDR2: MNHNS and SASEGT. The CDR3 length is 11 residues. V lost 3 bases, J lost 9 bases, and 6 bases lay in between. The data were produced by immunoSEQ multiplex PCR, yet TCRdb's version contains in-frame clones alone and is incomplete. The sample includes tens of thousands of clones, around 79% of them seen just once. Sample contribution per patient ranged from 1 to 8, covering pretreatment and on-treatment. This TCR derives from a man between 65 and 80 years old with urothelial cancer. This rearrangement joins TRBV6-1 to TRBJ2-1; D not certain. The sequencing here drew on PBMCs, taken around atezolizumab (anti-PD-L1) treatment. CDR3 bases: TGTGCCAGCAGTGATTCCCTTGAGCAGTTCTTC. Amino acids: CASSDSLEQFF.